The 30 T cell receptor beta chains below come from one sample, sequenced in a study of T cells in Graves' hyperthyroidism and ophthalmopathy. TCR beta CDR3 regions were amplified from RNA. Carried out on the TCR CDR3, a first-round RT-PCR used the HTBI primer set. TCRdb used MiXCR to reprocess the multiplex PCR reads, holding one entry per CDR3 protein. This sample has about 300,000 distinct CDR3 sequences, with roughly a fifth found just once. The sample was blood. These receptors were obtained from a man aged 50 to 60 with Graves' ophthalmopathy.

In regard to this clonotype: A much larger clone lies one base from this, so it may be a read error. The chain carries TRBV2 and TRBJ2-6; 8 positions match TRBD1. Germline-derived CDR1 and CDR2 are SNHLY and FYNNEI. The CDR3 totals 16 residues. This chain's CDR3 is CASRVSQGVGANVLAF. The CDR3 DNA follows: TGTGCCAGCAGGGTTTCACAGGGGGTTGGGGCCAACGTCCTGGCTTTC.

V gene TRBV11-2 combines with J gene TRBJ2-7, with 9 nucleotides matching TRBD2. Germline V gives CDR1 SGHAT, CDR2 FQNNGV. Trimming at V came to 7 bases and at J to 4 bases, leaving 5 bases not matched to a gene. The CDR3 extends over 13 amino acids. The CDR3 sequence: CASKTTSGYEQYF. The CDR3 DNA is TGTGCCAGCAAGACCACTAGCGGGTACGAGCAGTACTTC.

This clonotype was detected only once. This chain links TRBV25-1 with TRBJ2-6, with 7 bases that match TRBD2. The CDR3 extends over 17 amino acids. V lost 1 base, J lost 4 bases, and 7 bases stayed unmatched. The germline V gene has CDR1 MGHDK and CDR2 SYGVNS. The CDR3 DNA follows: TGTGCCAGCAGTGAATTGGGAGGGCCGGCCGGGGCCAACGTCCTGACTTTC. Its translation is CASSELGGPAGANVLTF.

This clonotype was found a few times. V is TRBV10-3 and J is TRBJ2-5; 8 nucleotides agree with TRBD2. The CDR3 consists of 15 residues. Germline loops: CDR1 ENHRY, CDR2 SYGVKD. Trimming cost V 3 bases and J 1 base; bases outside gene matches: 4. DNA for the CDR3: TGTGCCATCAGTGACATAGCGGGGACCCAAGAGACCCAGTACTTC. This encodes CAISDIAGTQETQYF.

This clonotype was counted at least ten times. V gene TRBV11-2 combines with J gene TRBJ1-1; D is possibly TRBD1 (6 bases). CDR1 and CDR2 (germline): SGHAT, FQNNGV. The CDR3 totals 15 residues. The V end lost 0 bases, the J end lost 4 bases, and 12 bases lay between the germline ends. As DNA, the CDR3 is TGTGCCAGCAGCTTAGACACAGGGTTGAGCACTGAAGCTTTCTTT. This translates into CASSLDTGLSTEAFF.

This clonotype was picked up many times. This chain links TRBV6-1 with TRBJ2-1; TRBD2 aligns across 8 bases. Trimming removed 5 bases from V and 5 bases from J; junction bases left unmatched: 11. Germline V CDR1 and CDR2: MNHNS, SASEGT. The CDR3 length is 16 residues. The CDR3 sequence: CASSKRGGLADNEQFF. CDR3 DNA: TGTGCCAGCAGTAAACGTGGAGGACTAGCAGACAATGAGCAGTTCTTC.

This clonotype was seen repeatedly, ten times or more. V usage is TRBV2 and J usage is TRBJ1-2, with D hard to call. Germline lookup yields CDR1 SNHLY and CDR2 FYNNEI. This CDR3 contains 13 residues. Trimming cost V 7 bases and J 2 bases, with 11 bases left between them. The chain's CDR3 is CASKKDGNYGYTF. In nucleotides, the CDR3 is TGTGCCAGCAAAAAGGACGGAAACTATGGCTACACCTTC.

This clonotype was seen at least ten times. The gene calls are TRBV11-1 and TRBJ2-7; D unresolved. CDR3 length: 14 residues. Germline-derived CDR1 and CDR2 are SGHAT and FQDESV (reference sequence). Trimming took 1 base from V and 1 from J, leaving 8 bases between them. CDR3 sequence reads: CASSLVEGSYEQYF. The CDR3 DNA reads TGTGCCAGCAGCTTAGTGGAAGGGTCCTACGAGCAGTACTTC.

This chain links TRBV27 with TRBJ2-7; either TRBD1 or TRBD2 may supply D (6 bases each). Germline values: CDR1 MNHEY, CDR2 SMNVEV (reference sequence). Trimming removed 2 bases from V and 2 bases from J, with 10 bases in between. The CDR3 runs to 14 residues. CDR3 nucleotides: TGTGCCAGCAGTTTACAGGAGGGGGCCTACGAGCAGTACTTC. It translates to CASSLQEGAYEQYF.

Only a few counts were recorded for this clonotype. This chain uses TRBV7-6 with TRBJ2-1, with 8 bases matching TRBD1. Germline values: CDR1 SGHVS, CDR2 FNYEAQ. V trimming: 5 bases; J trimming: 6 bases; junction bases outside the gene matches: 9. The CDR3 extends over 15 amino acids. The CDR3 DNA reads TGTGCCAGCAGCACTATGACAGGGGCGCCCAATGAGCAGTTCTTC. It is translated as CASSTMTGAPNEQFF.

There are a few counts of this clonotype. J is TRBJ2-1 and V is TRBV3-1, with 9 positions matching TRBD2. There are 15 residues in the CDR3. In germline, CDR1 is LGHDT, CDR2 YNNKEL (reference sequence). Trimming removed 2 bases from V and 10 bases from J; junction bases left unmatched: 9. This CDR3 is CASSQIAGVSGEQFF. The CDR3 bases are TGTGCCAGCAGCCAAATAGCGGGAGTTTCGGGAGAGCAGTTCTTC.

This clonotype occurred many times. The chain joins TRBV20-1 to TRBJ2-1, with D tentatively TRBD1 (6 bases). This CDR3 contains 13 residues. V gave up 3 bases and J gave up 2 bases, with 8 bases separating them. Germline V gives CDR1 DFQATT, CDR2 SNEGSKA (reference sequence). The CDR3 sequence: CSASGDTYNEQFF. The CDR3 nucleotides read TGCAGTGCTAGCGGGGACACCTACAATGAGCAGTTCTTC.

The chain combines TRBV4-1 with TRBJ2-1, with 16 bases that match TRBD2. Germline V gives CDR1 MGHRA, CDR2 YSYEKL. The V gene end was trimmed by 5 bases and the J gene end by 2 bases; junction bases not matched to a gene: 6. This CDR3 has 18 residues. CDR3 in amino acids: CASSRGLAGGPTYNEQFF. CDR3 coding DNA: TGCGCCAGCAGCAGGGGACTAGCGGGAGGGCCTACCTACAATGAGCAGTTCTTC.

This clonotype is medium-sized (0.01 to 0.1%) within its sample. This chain connects TRBV2 to TRBJ1-5; tentative D call: TRBD1 (6 bases). Trimming took off 7 bases at V and 0 bases at J, with 13 bases between the two ends. Germline CDR1 SNHLY, CDR2 FYNNEI. The CDR3 runs 15 residues. The CDR3 bases are TGTGCCAGCACTCCCGGGGACACTAGCAATCAGCCCCAGCATTTT. It codes for CASTPGDTSNQPQHF.

This clonotype was counted a few times. The CDR3 DNA sequence: TGTGCCAGCAGGGAGCGGGAGTCAAGGAATGAGCAGTTCTTC. This translates into CASRERESRNEQFF. This sequence joins TRBV5-6 and TRBJ2-1, with TRBD2 identical over 8 bases. The CDR3 runs to 14 residues. Germline V lookup: CDR1 SGHDT, CDR2 YYEEEE. The trim removed 5 bases at V and 7 bases at J, leaving 8 bases unmatched.

This chain uses TRBV28 with TRBJ2-7; a weak D match, TRBD2 (6 bases). The CDR3 is 14 amino acids. Trimming removed 6 bases from V and 2 bases from J, with 14 bases in between. Germline V lookup: CDR1 MDHEN, CDR2 SYDVKM. DNA for the CDR3: TGTGCCAGCAGACTGGTCGCGGGGACCTACGAGCAGTACTTC. Translating it yields CASRLVAGTYEQYF.

The chain is built from TRBV28 and TRBJ2-5; 12 nucleotides line up with TRBD2. Per the germline V gene, CDR1 is MDHEN and CDR2 is SYDVKM. This CDR3 has 15 amino acids. Trimming took 6 bases from V and 3 from J; bases not matched to a gene: 5. In nucleotides, the CDR3 is TGTGCCAGCAGCCCATGGACTAGCGGGGAAGAGACCCAGTACTTC. Residues: CASSPWTSGEETQYF.

This clonotype was recorded many times. The gene calls are TRBV3-1 and TRBJ2-1, with D tentatively TRBD2 (6 bases). V lost 4 bases to trimming and J lost 0 bases, with 16 bases between them. CDR3 size: 17 residues. Germline CDR1 reads LGHDT; CDR2 reads YNNKEL (reference sequence). CDR3 in DNA: TGTGCCAGCAGCCTCCACAGAGCGGGCAACTCCTACAATGAGCAGTTCTTC. Translating it yields CASSLHRAGNSYNEQFF.

This clonotype appeared many times. Here the CDR3 DNA reads TGCAGTGCTGGACAGGGTAGCAATCAGCCCCAGCATTTT. This gives the protein CSAGQGSNQPQHF. The V call is TRBV20-1, the J call TRBJ1-5, with 8 positions matching TRBD1. The germline V gene has CDR1 DFQATT and CDR2 SNEGSKA (reference sequence). The CDR3 length is 13 residues. V lost 5 bases to trimming and J lost 0 bases; unmatched junction nucleotides: 0.

The chain joins TRBV28 to TRBJ2-7, with TRBD2 identical over 7 bases. CDR1 MDHEN and CDR2 SYDVKM come from the germline V gene. V was pared by 6 bases and J by 6 bases, with 8 bases of the junction left unmatched. CDR3 length: 13 amino acids. CDR3 sequence reads: CASRGGGSLEQYF. The CDR3, as DNA: TGTGCCAGCAGGGGGGGAGGGTCTCTCGAGCAGTACTTC.

Comment on this clonotype: A much larger clone lies a single base off, so this may be a read error. J is TRBJ2-1 and V is TRBV12-3 or TRBV12-4; 7 bases line up with TRBD1. CDR3 length equals 13 residues. Trimming removed 6 bases from V and 7 bases from J; junction bases left unmatched: 6. In DNA, the CDR3 is TGTGCCAGCAGCCGCAGGGGGACGAATGAGCAGTTCTTC. This sequence encodes CASSRRGTNEQFF.

This clonotype was recorded once. The V and J genes are TRBV12-3 or TRBV12-4 and TRBJ2-3, with 12 bases that match TRBD2. This CDR3 region has 16 residues. Trimming removed 4 bases from V and 1 base from J; junction bases left unmatched: 3. For the CDR3, the DNA is TGTGCCAGCAGTTCGTGGACTAGCGGGGGCACAGATACGCAGTATTTT. Amino acids: CASSSWTSGGTDTQYF.

This clonotype came up many times. The chain couples TRBV11-2 to TRBJ2-5, with unresolved D. The V end lost 1 base, the J end lost 5 bases, and 8 bases lay between the germline ends. Germline V CDR1 and CDR2: SGHAT, FQNNGV. This CDR3 contains 13 residues. In DNA, the CDR3 is TGTGCCAGCAGCTTAGTCCTGGGCGAGACCCAGTACTTC. Translating it yields CASSLVLGETQYF.

V and J are TRBV2 and TRBJ1-3; no firm D call. Trimming shortened V by 3 bases and J by 0 bases, and 12 bases separated the two germline ends. The germline gives CDR1 SNHLY, CDR2 FYNNEI. This CDR3 comprises 16 residues. The CDR3: CASSDVSQSSGNTIYF. DNA for the CDR3: TGTGCCAGCAGTGATGTTTCCCAGAGCTCTGGAAACACCATATATTTT.

In this sample, this clonotype turned up many times. The genes are TRBV20-1 and TRBJ2-3, with D unclear. The CDR3 covers 17 residues. Germline lookup yields CDR1 DFQATT and CDR2 SNEGSKA (reference sequence). Trimming left V 0 bases short and J 3 bases short, with 19 bases between. Written as DNA, the CDR3 is TGCAGTGCTAGAGATCGAATTCGAAAAGTATCTACAGATACGCAGTATTTT. Its translation: CSARDRIRKVSTDTQYF.

V gene TRBV6-1 combines with J gene TRBJ2-7; possibly TRBD2 for D (5 bases). The V gene lost 2 bases and the J gene lost 3 bases, with 17 bases spanning the gap. Germline V CDR1 and CDR2: MNHNS, SASEGT. The CDR3 length is 16 residues. CDR3 bases: TGTGCCAGCAGTGAATCTGCTAGGAGGATCGTCTACGAGCAGTACTTC. Translated: CASSESARRIVYEQYF.

This clonotype was detected many times. V and J are TRBV7-9 and TRBJ2-1; D perhaps matches TRBD2 (5 bases). Germline V gene data show CDR1 as SEHNR and CDR2 as FQNEAQ (reference sequence). The V end was cut by 5 bases, the J end by 10 bases, with 15 bases between. The CDR3 runs 13 residues. CDR3 in amino acids: CASSPPGGGEQFF. Written as DNA, the CDR3 is TGTGCCAGCAGCCCTCCGGGCGGAGGAGAGCAGTTCTTC.

This clonotype showed up just a few times. In DNA, the CDR3 is TGTGCCAGCAGCTCAAAACGGGGGTGGGAGCAGTACTTC. Encoded protein: CASSSKRGWEQYF. The chain links TRBV7-6 to TRBJ2-7; weak D call: TRBD2 (6 bases). Germline CDR1 reads SGHVS; CDR2 reads FNYEAQ. V dropped 4 bases and J dropped 7 bases, with 14 bases sitting between them. The CDR3 runs 13 residues.

This clonotype was counted many times. The chain uses TRBV19 and TRBJ1-1; no definite D call. Germline V gives CDR1 LNHDA, CDR2 SQIVND (reference sequence). V lost 3 bases and J lost 3, with 11 bases in between. This CDR3 contains 14 residues. The CDR3 DNA is TGTGCCAGTAGTATGGTGCGGCAGGACACTGAAGCTTTCTTT. Protein product: CASSMVRQDTEAFF.

The sample holds a few counts of this clonotype. The chain is built from TRBV5-6 and TRBJ1-2; a possible D gene is TRBD1 (5 bases). The V end lost 2 bases, the J end lost 4 bases, and 18 bases lay between the germline ends. Per germline, CDR1 SGHDT and CDR2 YYEEEE. The CDR3 spans 16 residues. The CDR3 DNA reads TGTGCCAGCAGCTTTCTCCTGGACGAGCAGGGCTATGGCTACACCTTC. Translated: CASSFLLDEQGYGYTF.